This T cell receptor (beta chain) was sequenced in a study of blood T cell repertoires in COVID-19 (dated by TCRdb to the early 2020s). For the wider study: The collaborator samples originated in the United States, Italy and Spain and spanned the acute and convalescent phases of COVID-19. The samples were drawn from the first 160 participants of the ongoing ImmuneRACE study and from more than 1,000 subjects provided by 6 global collaborators. The repertoires were made available in a free public database intended to serve as a resource for research on the immune response to SARS-CoV-2. The prospective study material was composed of cDNA or gDNA derived from T cells, B-cell-depleted T cells, or PBMCs. The dataset comprised deeply sampled blood TCRbeta repertoires from subjects exposed to, actively infected with, or recovered from COVID-19. A de-identified subject ID, COVID-19 status, age in years and sex were almost always included in the sample metadata. Where HLA class I and class II types were available, the types were taken from metadata supplied by the sample provider, not from assay-based typing. The investigation overall reported the following: The amount of clinical and demographic metadata varied by source and participant and was provided uncurated.

TCRbeta CDR3 regions were amplified from genomic DNA by means of the immunoSEQ Assay, a bias-controlled multiplex PCR. In the source study's methods: Nucleated cell counts per sample were estimated from amplification of reference gene primers within the assay. To quantify the absolute abundance of each unique TCRbeta CDR3 rearrangement, sequence reads were collapsed and filtered. For each sample, productive Simpson clonality was calculated as the square root of Simpson's diversity index across productive rearrangements. TCRdb limited this immuneACCESS table to in-frame rearrangements with V and J called. A share of clones is missing; checked studies link under half to unresolved V genes, and the rest is unexplained. The V and J calls and clone size come from that table; D and trimming were worked out from the DNA. Within this sample are under 150,000 clones, with around 87% of them counted one time only. Jointly, the top ten make up approximately 2.8% of the sample.

The collaborating institutions used their own protocols to collect whole blood in K2EDTA tubes. For TCRbeta analysis, collaborators shipped samples as frozen whole blood, isolated PBMCs, or DNA extracted from either of those sample types. Taken from cysteine to phenylalanine, the CDR3 has 14 residues. The only DNA kept is the CDR3, 42 bases in frame from the first base. Based on the germline V gene (reference sequence), the CDR1 and CDR2 sequences are LGHDT and YNNKEL. V is reduced by 4 bases and J by 1 base, leaving a spacing of 8 bases between them. This clone has only a few counts. Its antigen remains undetermined. The sample holds no much larger clone one base away, and base qualities are not on file.

The clonotype was recovered from a woman aged 55-69 years with active COVID-19. The receptor chain draws on TRBV3-1 (or the pseudogene TRBV3-2) and TRBJ2-4, and TRBD1 may be the D gene, going by 6 matching bases. The specimen sequenced was peripheral blood. The nucleotides are TGTGCCAGCAGCCCAACAGGGGCCAAAAACATTCAGTACTTC. Its protein is CASSPTGAKNIQYF.